This TCR beta chain originates from a study of cytomegalovirus exposure and HLA in healthy donors. The wider study: The 100 to 150 validation repertoires matched the 600 to 700 first-cohort repertoires in platform, a later analysis reported. Points from the study as a whole: Specific recognition of CMV antigens was confirmed in vitro for three chains (all CMV-associated). Cytomegalovirus association was assigned to about 150 TCR beta chains.

Separate from the approximately 720-subject first cohort, the 120-subject validation cohort was the one that the donors belonged to. This clone was detected only a few times. The target antigen is unknown. Repertoires were generated with immunoSEQ multiplex PCR, while TCRdb's copy carries only in-frame clones and drops some. The sample lists 150,000 to 250,000 clones; 84% were seen once. The CDR3 has 13 amino acids. Germline V gives CDR1 SEHNR, CDR2 FQNEAQ (reference sequence). The V gene end was trimmed by 6 bases and the J gene end by 3 bases; junction bases not matched to a gene: 4. Source material: PBMCs. The sequence derives from a woman aged 25-40 years in good health and CMV-seropositive. This chain links TRBV7-9 with TRBJ2-7, with 8 bases that match TRBD1. DNA of the CDR3: TGTGCCAGCAGGCTAGGACAGGGCTACGAGCAGTACTTC. This gives the protein CASRLGQGYEQYF.